These T cell receptor beta chains were read from a single sample in a study of T cell responses to AZD1222 COVID-19 vaccine. Produced via immunoSEQ multiplex PCR; TCRdb's table is partial and in-frame only. Of 150,000 or so clones listed, 70% to 90% were seen once; the top ten hold 3% to 4%. Source: peripheral blood, taken on day 0 of MenACWY control vaccination. Receptor source: an adult in good health. Both conserved end residues are part of each CDR3. D genes are given only for firm matches. Only some rows state a clone size, as once, few, many or a class for expanded clones.

v_call: TRBV5-4
j_call: TRBJ1-2
d_call: .
clone_size: .
cdr3_nt: TGTGCCAGCAGCTCGAACCAGGGGAGGCACACCTTC
cdr3_aa: CASSSNQGRHTF

v_call: TRBV4-1
j_call: TRBJ1-2
d_call: TRBD1
clone_size: .
cdr3_nt: TGCGCCAGCAGCCAAGAGGGACAGGCCTATGGCTACACCTTC
cdr3_aa: CASSQEGQAYGYTF

v_call: TRBV24-1
j_call: TRBJ1-5
d_call: .
clone_size: .
cdr3_nt: TGTGCCACCAGTGATAACGGGGGCAATCAGCCCCAGCATTTT
cdr3_aa: CATSDNGGNQPQHF

v_call: TRBV6-5
j_call: TRBJ2-7
d_call: .
clone_size: .
cdr3_nt: TGTGCCAGCACAGGGGACGGAACGGGAGTGCAGTACTTC
cdr3_aa: CASTGDGTGVQYF

v_call: TRBV9
j_call: TRBJ2-1
d_call: TRBD2
clone_size: .
cdr3_nt: TGTGCCAGCAGCACCCTCTCTAGCGGGGGGGTATACAATGAGCAGTTCTTC
cdr3_aa: CASSTLSSGGVYNEQFF

v_call: TRBV6-5
j_call: TRBJ2-2
d_call: .
clone_size: .
cdr3_nt: TGTGCCAGCAGCCCCATGCAGGTGAACACCGGGGAGCTGTTTTTT
cdr3_aa: CASSPMQVNTGELFF

v_call: TRBV9
j_call: TRBJ2-3
d_call: TRBD2
clone_size: .
cdr3_nt: TGTGCCAGCAGCGTAGGGCTAGCGGGAGGAGATACGCAGTATTTT
cdr3_aa: CASSVGLAGGDTQYF

v_call: TRBV28
j_call: TRBJ1-1
d_call: .
clone_size: .
cdr3_nt: TGTGCCAGCGTTGAGGCCGGCCGCTTGAACACTGAAGCTTTCTTT
cdr3_aa: CASVEAGRLNTEAFF

v_call: TRBV6-5
j_call: TRBJ2-5
d_call: TRBD2
clone_size: .
cdr3_nt: TGTGCCAGCAGCTCCGGACTAGCGGGTTCTAAGACCCAGTACTTC
cdr3_aa: CASSSGLAGSKTQYF

v_call: TRBV7-9
j_call: TRBJ1-6
d_call: .
clone_size: .
cdr3_nt: TGTGCCAGCACCCTGAGGCCGGGATCTAATTCACCCCTCCACTTT
cdr3_aa: CASTLRPGSNSPLHF

v_call: TRBV4-3
j_call: TRBJ1-6
d_call: .
clone_size: few
cdr3_nt: TGCGCCAGCAGCCACAGAAGACTAGTAAGGAATTCACCCCTCCACTTT
cdr3_aa: CASSHRRLVRNSPLHF

v_call: TRBV3-1/TRBV3-2
j_call: TRBJ2-2
d_call: .
clone_size: .
cdr3_nt: TGTGCCAGCAGCCAAGGGGGCGGGCTAAGCACCGGGGAGCTGTTTTTT
cdr3_aa: CASSQGGGLSTGELFF

v_call: TRBV28
j_call: TRBJ2-7
d_call: .
clone_size: .
cdr3_nt: TGTGCCAGCAACCTAGGGACGGATCCCTACGAGCAGTACTTC
cdr3_aa: CASNLGTDPYEQYF

v_call: TRBV28
j_call: TRBJ1-1
d_call: .
clone_size: .
cdr3_nt: TGTGCCAGCAGTATTCTGTTTGACGGAGAAGCTTTCTTT
cdr3_aa: CASSILFDGEAFF

v_call: TRBV9
j_call: TRBJ1-2
d_call: .
clone_size: few
cdr3_nt: TGTGCCAGCAGCGTGTGGCAGTCCTATGGCTACACCTTC
cdr3_aa: CASSVWQSYGYTF

v_call: TRBV7-8
j_call: TRBJ1-1
d_call: .
clone_size: .
cdr3_nt: TGTGCCAGCAGCCCAGCAGGTGAAGCTTTCTTT
cdr3_aa: CASSPAGEAFF

v_call: TRBV4-3
j_call: TRBJ1-2
d_call: .
clone_size: .
cdr3_nt: TGCGCCAGCAGCCAAGATATCTCCGGCTATGGCTACACCTTC
cdr3_aa: CASSQDISGYGYTF

v_call: TRBV6-1
j_call: TRBJ1-2
d_call: .
clone_size: few
cdr3_nt: TGTGCCAGCAGTGAAATCCCGGGACGGTCGGCCTATGGCTACACCTTC
cdr3_aa: CASSEIPGRSAYGYTF

v_call: TRBV5-4
j_call: TRBJ1-1
d_call: .
clone_size: .
cdr3_nt: TGTGCCAGCAGCTTGGTGAACACTGAAGCTTTCTTT
cdr3_aa: CASSLVNTEAFF

v_call: TRBV3-1/TRBV3-2
j_call: TRBJ1-2
d_call: .
clone_size: .
cdr3_nt: TGTGCCAGCAGCCAAGATTTGGGAGCTGGAGGCTACACCTTC
cdr3_aa: CASSQDLGAGGYTF

v_call: TRBV7-9
j_call: TRBJ2-5
d_call: .
clone_size: .
cdr3_nt: TGTGCCAGCAGCTTTGGCCAGGGGCAAGAGACCCAGTACTTC
cdr3_aa: CASSFGQGQETQYF

v_call: TRBV7-3
j_call: TRBJ1-6
d_call: TRBD1
clone_size: .
cdr3_nt: TGTGCCAGCAGCTTAACAACAGGGGGCCTCCTCCACTTT
cdr3_aa: CASSLTTGGLLHF

v_call: TRBV12-3/TRBV12-4
j_call: TRBJ2-6
d_call: .
clone_size: .
cdr3_nt: TGTGCCAGCAGTTTAGAGAGCGTCCTGACTTTC
cdr3_aa: CASSLESVLTF

v_call: TRBV7-2
j_call: TRBJ1-1
d_call: .
clone_size: .
cdr3_nt: TGTGCCAGCAGCTTATACCGGGTGGGGAACACTGAAGCTTTCTTT
cdr3_aa: CASSLYRVGNTEAFF

v_call: TRBV29-1
j_call: TRBJ1-2
d_call: .
clone_size: .
cdr3_nt: TGCAGCGTTCCCCGAGCGAGGGGGGGCTATGGCTACACCTTC
cdr3_aa: CSVPRARGGYGYTF

v_call: TRBV7-2
j_call: TRBJ1-2
d_call: .
clone_size: .
cdr3_nt: TGTGCCAGCAGCTTAGGAACGGAACTTGGGGGCTACACCTTC
cdr3_aa: CASSLGTELGGYTF

v_call: TRBV9
j_call: TRBJ2-5
d_call: .
clone_size: .
cdr3_nt: TGTGCCAGCAGCGTGGGGGGCCGTATCGTGGAGACCCAGTACTTC
cdr3_aa: CASSVGGRIVETQYF

v_call: TRBV19
j_call: TRBJ2-6
d_call: TRBD1
clone_size: .
cdr3_nt: TGTGCCAGTAGTACTAGGGACAGGGGTAGCTCTGGGGCCAACGTCCTGACTTTC
cdr3_aa: CASSTRDRGSSGANVLTF

v_call: TRBV7-2
j_call: TRBJ1-6
d_call: TRBD1
clone_size: .
cdr3_nt: TGTGCCAGCAGCCTGCGACAGGGCCCCTATAATTCACCCCTCCACTTT
cdr3_aa: CASSLRQGPYNSPLHF

v_call: TRBV10-1
j_call: TRBJ1-1
d_call: .
clone_size: .
cdr3_nt: TGCGCCAGCAGGGGAAGACCTGGACGGCCGAACACTGAAGCTTTCTTT
cdr3_aa: CASRGRPGRPNTEAFF

v_call: TRBV2
j_call: TRBJ1-5
d_call: .
clone_size: few
cdr3_nt: TGTGCCAGCAGTGACGGCGTCGGGGGCCGGGGTCAGCCCCAGCATTTT
cdr3_aa: CASSDGVGGRGQPQHF

v_call: TRBV27
j_call: TRBJ1-1
d_call: TRBD1
clone_size: .
cdr3_nt: TGTGCCAGCAGTTTATCGGACAGGGACACTGAAGCTTTCTTT
cdr3_aa: CASSLSDRDTEAFF

v_call: TRBV11-2
j_call: TRBJ1-2
d_call: .
clone_size: .
cdr3_nt: TGTGCCAGCAGCTCAATCACAAGGGGCTATGGCTACACCTTC
cdr3_aa: CASSSITRGYGYTF

v_call: TRBV25-1
j_call: TRBJ1-2
d_call: .
clone_size: .
cdr3_nt: TGTGCCAGAGCCGGGCCCCTGAGGAACTATGGCTACACCTTC
cdr3_aa: CARAGPLRNYGYTF

v_call: TRBV2
j_call: TRBJ1-5
d_call: .
clone_size: once
cdr3_nt: TGTGCCAGCTCCGGGACGGATAGCAATCAGCCCCAGCATTTT
cdr3_aa: CASSGTDSNQPQHF

v_call: TRBV19
j_call: TRBJ1-1
d_call: TRBD1
clone_size: .
cdr3_nt: TGTGCCAGTAGTTACAGGGGCCTTGGGGCTGAAGCTTTCTTT
cdr3_aa: CASSYRGLGAEAFF

v_call: TRBV11-3
j_call: TRBJ2-7
d_call: TRBD1
clone_size: .
cdr3_nt: TGTGCCAGCAGCGCCGCTGGGACAGGGGAACGTGAGAAAGAGCAGTACTTC
cdr3_aa: CASSAAGTGEREKEQYF

v_call: TRBV19
j_call: TRBJ1-1
d_call: .
clone_size: .
cdr3_nt: TGTGCCAGTAGTAAGGAGCGAACTGAAGCTTTCTTT
cdr3_aa: CASSKERTEAFF

v_call: TRBV5-6
j_call: TRBJ2-3
d_call: .
clone_size: .
cdr3_nt: TGTGCCAGCAGCCCCCTAGGCACAGGTACGCAGTATTTT
cdr3_aa: CASSPLGTGTQYF

v_call: TRBV19
j_call: TRBJ1-5
d_call: TRBD1
clone_size: .
cdr3_nt: TGTGCCAGTAGGCGGGACAGGGGTTATCAGCCCCAGCATTTT
cdr3_aa: CASRRDRGYQPQHF

v_call: TRBV3-1/TRBV3-2
j_call: TRBJ1-1
d_call: .
clone_size: .
cdr3_nt: TGTGCCAGCAGCCAAAGGCCAGGATGGACTGAAGCTTTCTTT
cdr3_aa: CASSQRPGWTEAFF

v_call: TRBV7-7
j_call: TRBJ2-3
d_call: .
clone_size: .
cdr3_nt: TGTGCTAGCAGCCCAAATGACAGAGATACGCAGTATTTT
cdr3_aa: CASSPNDRDTQYF

v_call: TRBV4-1
j_call: TRBJ2-3
d_call: .
clone_size: once
cdr3_nt: TGCGCCAGCAGCCTTACCGATGTTCGAGACATAGATACGCAGTATTTT
cdr3_aa: CASSLTDVRDIDTQYF

v_call: TRBV28
j_call: TRBJ2-2
d_call: TRBD2
clone_size: .
cdr3_nt: TGTGCCAGCAGTCGTGCGGGAGGGAGGACCGGGGAGCTGTTTTTT
cdr3_aa: CASSRAGGRTGELFF

v_call: TRBV6-5
j_call: TRBJ1-6
d_call: .
clone_size: .
cdr3_nt: TGTGCCAGCAGGGCCGGGACAAGTCATTCACCCCTCCACTTT
cdr3_aa: CASRAGTSHSPLHF

v_call: TRBV29-1
j_call: TRBJ2-7
d_call: .
clone_size: .
cdr3_nt: TGCAGCGTTGACGTGGTAGCGCTTTCCTACGAGCAGTACTTC
cdr3_aa: CSVDVVALSYEQYF

v_call: TRBV7-2
j_call: TRBJ2-7
d_call: TRBD2
clone_size: .
cdr3_nt: TGTGCCAGCAGACTAGCGGGGGGGCTAGCCTACGAGCAGTACTTC
cdr3_aa: CASRLAGGLAYEQYF

v_call: TRBV5-4
j_call: TRBJ1-1
d_call: TRBD1
clone_size: .
cdr3_nt: TGTGCCAGCAGCTTATCGACAGGGTCCGATTTGAGCACTGAAGCTTTCTTT
cdr3_aa: CASSLSTGSDLSTEAFF

v_call: TRBV28
j_call: TRBJ1-4
d_call: TRBD1
clone_size: .
cdr3_nt: TGTGCCAGCAGAAGCCAGGGGGTAACTAATGAAAAACTGTTTTTT
cdr3_aa: CASRSQGVTNEKLFF

v_call: TRBV5-4
j_call: TRBJ1-4
d_call: .
clone_size: .
cdr3_nt: TGTGCCAGCAGCTTCCCCAATGAAAAACTGTTTTTT
cdr3_aa: CASSFPNEKLFF

v_call: TRBV4-3
j_call: TRBJ2-3
d_call: TRBD2
clone_size: .
cdr3_nt: TGCGCCAGCAGCCACAACCTAGCGGGAGGGCTGGGTGCAGATACGCAGTATTTT
cdr3_aa: CASSHNLAGGLGADTQYF

v_call: TRBV3-1/TRBV3-2
j_call: TRBJ2-7
d_call: .
clone_size: .
cdr3_nt: TGTGCCAGCAGCCAAGGGCTCCCCCCTGGAAACTACGAGCAGTACTTC
cdr3_aa: CASSQGLPPGNYEQYF

v_call: TRBV9
j_call: TRBJ1-1
d_call: .
clone_size: once
cdr3_nt: TGTGCCAGCAGCGTAGGTAACCCAGGTTACACTGAAGCTTTCTTT
cdr3_aa: CASSVGNPGYTEAFF

v_call: TRBV6-1
j_call: TRBJ2-1
d_call: .
clone_size: .
cdr3_nt: TGTGCCAGCAGTGAAGGGTGGGCAGGGTCGAATGAGCAGTTCTTC
cdr3_aa: CASSEGWAGSNEQFF

v_call: TRBV12-3/TRBV12-4
j_call: TRBJ1-2
d_call: TRBD1
clone_size: .
cdr3_nt: TGTGCCAGCAGTTGGGGACAGGGGTCTGGCTACACCTTC
cdr3_aa: CASSWGQGSGYTF

v_call: TRBV7-3
j_call: TRBJ2-3
d_call: TRBD2
clone_size: .
cdr3_nt: TGTGCCAGCAGCTTGTTGGGGGGAGGGCCGCCAGATACGCAGTATTTT
cdr3_aa: CASSLLGGGPPDTQYF

v_call: TRBV6-2/TRBV6-3
j_call: TRBJ2-7
d_call: .
clone_size: .
cdr3_nt: TGTGCCAGCAGTTCAACCGGCCACGAGCAGTACTTC
cdr3_aa: CASSSTGHEQYF

v_call: TRBV7-6
j_call: TRBJ1-1
d_call: TRBD1
clone_size: .
cdr3_nt: TGTGCCAGCAGATCCGGACAGGGCATAACTGAAGCTTTCTTT
cdr3_aa: CASRSGQGITEAFF

v_call: TRBV7-5
j_call: TRBJ2-1
d_call: .
clone_size: .
cdr3_nt: TGTGCCAGAAGCCCCCGCCCCCACCGGGGGGAAGTTTTAGAGCAGTTCTTC
cdr3_aa: CARSPRPHRGEVLEQFF